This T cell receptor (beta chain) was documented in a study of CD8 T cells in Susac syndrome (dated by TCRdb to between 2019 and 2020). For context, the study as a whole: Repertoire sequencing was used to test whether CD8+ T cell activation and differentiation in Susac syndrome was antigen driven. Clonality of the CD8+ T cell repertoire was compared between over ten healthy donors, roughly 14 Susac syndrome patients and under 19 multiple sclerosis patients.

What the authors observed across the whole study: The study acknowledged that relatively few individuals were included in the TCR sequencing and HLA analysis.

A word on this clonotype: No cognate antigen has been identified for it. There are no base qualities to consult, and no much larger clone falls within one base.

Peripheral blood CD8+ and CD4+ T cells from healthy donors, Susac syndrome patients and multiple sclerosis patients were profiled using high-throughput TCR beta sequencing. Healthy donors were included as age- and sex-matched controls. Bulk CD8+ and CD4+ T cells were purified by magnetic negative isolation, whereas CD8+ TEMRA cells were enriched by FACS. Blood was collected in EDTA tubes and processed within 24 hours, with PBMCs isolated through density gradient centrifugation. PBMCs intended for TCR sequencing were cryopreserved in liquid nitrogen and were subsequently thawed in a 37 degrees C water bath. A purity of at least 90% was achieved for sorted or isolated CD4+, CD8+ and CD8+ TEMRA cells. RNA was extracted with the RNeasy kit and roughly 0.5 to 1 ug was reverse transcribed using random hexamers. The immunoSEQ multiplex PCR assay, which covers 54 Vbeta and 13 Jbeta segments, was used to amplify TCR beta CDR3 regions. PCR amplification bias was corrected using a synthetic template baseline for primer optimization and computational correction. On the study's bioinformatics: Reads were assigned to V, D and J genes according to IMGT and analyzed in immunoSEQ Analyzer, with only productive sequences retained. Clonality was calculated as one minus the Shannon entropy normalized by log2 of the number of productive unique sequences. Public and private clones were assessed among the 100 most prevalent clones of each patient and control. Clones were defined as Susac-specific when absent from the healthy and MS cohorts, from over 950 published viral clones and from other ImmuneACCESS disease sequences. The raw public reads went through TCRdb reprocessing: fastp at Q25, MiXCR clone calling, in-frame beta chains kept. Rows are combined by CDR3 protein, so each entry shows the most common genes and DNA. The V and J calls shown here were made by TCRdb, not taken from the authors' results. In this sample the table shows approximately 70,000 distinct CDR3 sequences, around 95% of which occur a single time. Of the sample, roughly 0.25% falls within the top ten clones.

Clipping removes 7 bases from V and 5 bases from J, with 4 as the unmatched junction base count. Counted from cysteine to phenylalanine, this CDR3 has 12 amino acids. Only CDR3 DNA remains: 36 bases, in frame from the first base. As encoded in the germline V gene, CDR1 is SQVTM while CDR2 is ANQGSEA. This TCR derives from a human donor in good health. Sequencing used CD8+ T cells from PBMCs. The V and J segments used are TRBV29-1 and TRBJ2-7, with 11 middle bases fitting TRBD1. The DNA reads TGCAGCGCCGGACAGGGGGCGGACGAGCAGTACTTC. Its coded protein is CSAGQGADEQYF.